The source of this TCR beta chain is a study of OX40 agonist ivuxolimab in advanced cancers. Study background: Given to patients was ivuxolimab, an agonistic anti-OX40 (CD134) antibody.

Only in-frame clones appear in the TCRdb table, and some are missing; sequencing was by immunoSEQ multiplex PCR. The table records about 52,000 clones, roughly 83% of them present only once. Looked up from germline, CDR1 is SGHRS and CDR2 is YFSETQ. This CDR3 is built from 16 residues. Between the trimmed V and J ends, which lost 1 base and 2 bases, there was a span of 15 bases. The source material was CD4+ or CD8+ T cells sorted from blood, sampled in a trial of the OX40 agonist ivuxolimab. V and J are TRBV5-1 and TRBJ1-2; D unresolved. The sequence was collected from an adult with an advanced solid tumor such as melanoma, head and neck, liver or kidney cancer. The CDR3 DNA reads TGCGCCAGCAGCTTGCGCGACCGCTCTCTGAACTATGGCTACACCTTC. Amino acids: CASSLRDRSLNYGYTF.